This TCR beta chain was identified during a study of neurological immune-mediated disorders. Synthesis of cDNA used 5'RACE (with 10-nucleotide random UMIs). TCRdb independently ran MiXCR on the 5' RACE reads; one entry per CDR3 protein. Of roughly 80,000 distinct CDR3 sequences listed, under 20% are singletons. The CDR3 contains 12 residues. V gave up 3 bases and J gave up 5 bases, with 5 bases separating them. In its sample, this clonotype was seen many times. The source material was PBMCs. The TCR originated in a woman in her thirties or forties in good health. V and J are TRBV12-3 or TRBV12-4 and TRBJ1-5; D uncertain. Written as DNA, the CDR3 is TGTGCCAGCAGTTTGGCGGATCAGCCCCAGCATTTT. Amino acid sequence: CASSLADQPQHF.